This T cell receptor beta chain was profiled in a study of graft-versus-host responses after intestinal transplantation. Study context: Grafts that recipients had were multivisceral, liver-intestinal, or isolated intestinal transplants. Anti-thymocyte globulin served as induction for all recipients, who then took tacrolimus and steroids for approximately three years.

As concerns this clone: Its antigen remains unknown.

Points from the study as a whole: Individuals carrying graft-donor T cell macrochimerism showed high graft-versus-host to host-versus-graft clonal ratios in allografts.

V was clipped by 6 bases and J by 0 bases; unmatched bases: 5. The CDR3 runs to 14 residues. Germline loops: CDR1 SQVTM, CDR2 ANQGSEA. The data were produced by immunoSEQ multiplex PCR, yet TCRdb's version contains in-frame clones alone and is incomplete. This table has roughly 110,000 clones, roughly 87% appearing once. This specimen consisted of unstimulated CD4+ T cells sorted from spleen or lymph node cells, obtained before transplant. The source of this sequence is a human donor who was the organ donor for an intestinal transplant. This chain links TRBV29-1 with TRBJ1-5, with TRBD1 matching over 7 bases. The CDR3 region has the DNA TGCAGCGTAGCAGCAGGGGGTAGCAATCAGCCCCAGCATTTT. This translates into CSVAAGGSNQPQHF.